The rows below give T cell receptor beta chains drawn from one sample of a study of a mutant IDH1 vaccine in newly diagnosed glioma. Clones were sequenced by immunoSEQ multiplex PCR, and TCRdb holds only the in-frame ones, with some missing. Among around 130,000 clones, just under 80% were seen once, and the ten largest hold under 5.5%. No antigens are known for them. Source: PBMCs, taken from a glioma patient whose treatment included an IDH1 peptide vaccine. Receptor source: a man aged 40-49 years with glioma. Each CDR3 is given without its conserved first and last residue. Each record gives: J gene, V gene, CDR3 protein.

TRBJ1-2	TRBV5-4	ASSLEVGRNYGYT
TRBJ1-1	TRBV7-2	ASSSPGANTEAF
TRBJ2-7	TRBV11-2	ASSSGTGFDEQY
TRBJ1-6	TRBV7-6	ASSLGGVNSPLH
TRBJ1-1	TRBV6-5	ASSYGGRNTEAF
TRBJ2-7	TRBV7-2	ASSLVDLGLDYEQY
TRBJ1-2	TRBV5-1	ASSSGTGGGKGYT
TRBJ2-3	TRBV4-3	ASSHGTSPTDTQY
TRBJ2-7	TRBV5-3	VRSLEGGSYEQY
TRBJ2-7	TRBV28	ASMLAGSYEQY
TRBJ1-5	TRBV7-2	ASSLVGRNSNQPQH
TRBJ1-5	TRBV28	ASSLRGGGNQPQH
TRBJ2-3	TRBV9	ASSVEAGGENTQY
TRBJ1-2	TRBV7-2	ASSPPTGYYGYT
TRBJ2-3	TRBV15	ATSSGGGRVLDTQY
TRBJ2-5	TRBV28	ASSGGTYAQETQY
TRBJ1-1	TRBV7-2	ASSGRGPTEAF
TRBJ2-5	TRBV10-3	AIRAAGAEQY
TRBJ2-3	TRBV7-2	ASSSPPGGGFTDTQY
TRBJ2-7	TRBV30	AWTGTGGGEQY
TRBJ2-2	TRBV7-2	ASSLGRANTGELF
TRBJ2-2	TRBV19	ASSQKRGSGGELF
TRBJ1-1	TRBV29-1	SVDRGLNTEAF
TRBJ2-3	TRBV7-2	ASSLDLTSGGSTDTQY
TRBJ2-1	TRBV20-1	SAREEEKQF
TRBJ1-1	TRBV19	ASSTGLPNTEAF
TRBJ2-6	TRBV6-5	ASSYGGRGANVLT
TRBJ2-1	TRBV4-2	ASSLQEAGTGGYKQF